The 15 T cell receptor beta chains in this list originate from one sample, sequenced in a study of cytomegalovirus exposure and HLA in healthy donors. Researchers ran the PCR with 60 Vbeta and 13 Jbeta primers. Data came from immunoSEQ multiplex PCR; TCRdb stores just in-frame clones and leaves some out. Of 90,000 or so clones in the sample, about two thirds were seen once. Sequenced material: PBMCs. The receptors come from a boy aged 5-17 years in good health and CMV-seropositive.

Only a few counts were recorded for this clone. The V gene is TRBV5-1, the J gene TRBJ1-3, with D possibly TRBD1 on 5 matching bases. Trimming took off 0 bases at V and 5 bases at J, with 12 bases between the two ends. The length of the CDR3 is 15 residues. Per germline, CDR1 SGHRS and CDR2 YFSETQ. The CDR3 DNA reads as TGCGCCAGCAGCTTGGGATCGGCAGGGAGAAACACCATATATTTT. Encoded protein: CASSLGSAGRNTIYF.

V usage is TRBV2 and J usage is TRBJ1-5; 8 bases are shared with TRBD1. The length of the CDR3 is 15 residues. V lost 5 bases and J lost 6; bases outside the gene matches: 9. Germline CDR1 and CDR2: SNHLY and FYNNEI. The CDR3: CASSSGTGRFQPQHF. CDR3 nucleotide sequence: TGTGCCAGCAGTTCCGGGACAGGAAGATTTCAGCCCCAGCATTTT.

The V gene is TRBV7-3, the J gene TRBJ2-3; TRBD2 matches at 9 bases. Germline V gene data show CDR1 as SGHTA and CDR2 as FQGTGA. The ends lost 3 bases at V and 4 bases at J; junction bases unmatched: 5. CDR3 length: 15 amino acids. This CDR3 is CASSFAGGGSDTQYF. Written as DNA, the CDR3 is TGTGCCAGCAGCTTCGCGGGGGGGGGTTCAGATACGCAGTATTTT.

This clone was detected only a few times. V is TRBV25-1 and J is TRBJ1-3; perhaps TRBD1 as D (6 bases). The germline V gene has CDR1 MGHDK and CDR2 SYGVNS. The CDR3 is made up of 14 amino acids. V was trimmed by 6 bases and J by 0 bases, leaving 9 bases between them. The CDR3 nucleotides are TGTGCCAGCAGGGACAGCAGCTCTGGAAACACCATATATTTT. This gives the protein CASRDSSSGNTIYF.

The V and J genes are TRBV7-2 and TRBJ2-2; 7 nucleotides match TRBD2. CDR1 and CDR2 from the germline V gene are SGHTA and FQGNSA. Trimming removed 5 bases from V and 1 base from J; junction bases left unmatched: 7. CDR3 size: 16 residues. The DNA of the CDR3 is TGTGCCAGCAGCGAGTGGGGGAGGGGGAACACCGGGGAGCTGTTTTTT. Translated, it gives CASSEWGRGNTGELFF.

The chain has TRBV19 and TRBJ1-3; D gene unclear. This CDR3 is 14 amino acids long. Trimming took 1 base from V and 4 from J, leaving 8 bases between them. Germline V gives CDR1 LNHDA, CDR2 SQIVND (reference sequence). The CDR3 loop is CASSIAPRGNTIYF. The CDR3 DNA is TGTGCCAGTAGTATAGCTCCGCGGGGAAACACCATATATTTT.

CDR3 sequence reads: CAWNPASGGSTQYF. DNA for the CDR3: TGTGCCTGGAATCCCGCTAGTGGGGGGTCGACCCAGTACTTC. The genes are TRBV30 and TRBJ2-5; possible D gene TRBD2, 6 bases. The CDR3 is 14 amino acids. V was trimmed by 4 bases and J by 7 bases, leaving 19 bases between them. Germline assignment: CDR1 GTSNPN and CDR2 SVGIG (reference sequence).

The V call is TRBV30, the J call TRBJ2-7, with D perhaps TRBD2 (6 bases). Germline CDR1 is GTSNPN and CDR2 is SVGIG (reference sequence). The CDR3 runs to 14 residues. V dropped 8 bases and J dropped 5 bases, with 22 bases sitting between them. CDR3 protein: CAGTEPASSDEQYF. Written as DNA, the CDR3 is TGTGCCGGGACTGAACCCGCTAGTTCGGACGAGCAGTACTTC.

The J gene is TRBJ2-7, the V gene TRBV6-5; D gene unclear. V was cut by 0 bases and J by 4 bases, with 7 bases left in between. CDR1 is MNHEY, CDR2 SVGAGI, per germline. This CDR3 is 13 amino acids long. CDR3 sequence: CASSYSVLYEQYF. The DNA of the CDR3 is TGTGCCAGCAGTTACTCTGTACTGTACGAGCAGTACTTC.

This chain uses TRBV7-2 with TRBJ2-7, with a possible D match to TRBD2 (5 bases). Trimming took off 1 base at V and 3 bases at J, with 16 bases between the two ends. Germline V gene lookup returns CDR1 SGHTA and CDR2 FQGNSA. The CDR3 has 16 amino acids. For the CDR3, the DNA is TGTGCCAGCAGCTTAGTGACGGACTCCTACCACTACGAGCAGTACTTC. Translation: CASSLVTDSYHYEQYF.

The chain joins TRBV7-3 to TRBJ2-5, with 8 bases aligning to TRBD2. Germline V gene lookup returns CDR1 SGHTA and CDR2 FQGTGA. V shed 1 base, J shed 5 bases, and the junction held 12 bases outside the gene matches. This CDR3 region has 17 residues. The CDR3 loop reads CASSLRGAGVLPETQYF. The CDR3, as DNA: TGTGCCAGCAGCTTAAGGGGAGCGGGAGTGCTCCCTGAGACCCAGTACTTC. Drawing the rest from reference TRBV7-3 and TRBJ2-5, the complete variable domain is GAGVSQTPSNKVTEKGKYVELRCDPISGHTALYWYRQSLGQGPEFLIYFQGTGAADDSGLPNDRFFAVRPEGSVSTLKIQRTERGDSAVYLCASSLRGAGVLPETQYFGPGTRLLVL.

The chain has TRBV19 and TRBJ1-4, with a possible D match to TRBD1 (6 bases). CDR1 is LNHDA and CDR2 is SQIVND in the germline V gene (reference sequence). Trimming left V 4 bases short and J 10 bases short, with 13 bases between. The length of the CDR3 is 13 residues. The CDR3 region is CASSNRVGGKLFF. CDR3 sequence (DNA): TGTGCCAGTAGTAACAGGGTTGGTGGAAAACTGTTTTTT.

This clone was counted a few times. This chain links TRBV25-1 with TRBJ1-1, with D maybe TRBD1 (6 bases). V lost 5 bases, J lost 3 bases, and 16 bases lay in between. The germline V gene has CDR1 MGHDK and CDR2 SYGVNS. The CDR3 runs 15 residues. The DNA of the CDR3 is TGTGCCAGCAGTACCCCACAGGGTGGCGACACTGAAGCTTTCTTT. The encoded protein is CASSTPQGGDTEAFF. Based on the CDR3 plus reference TRBV25-1 and TRBJ1-1, the full variable domain is EADIYQTPRYLVIGTGKKITLECSQTMGHDKMYWYQQDPGMELHLIHYSYGVNSTEKGDLSSESTVSRIRTEHFPLTLESARPSHTSQYLCASSTPQGGDTEAFFGQGTRLTVV.

The chain links TRBV28 to TRBJ1-2; a weak D match, TRBD1 (6 bases). The CDR3 is 13 residues long. Trimming took 6 bases from V and 3 from J, leaving 11 bases between them. Germline CDR1 is MDHEN and CDR2 is SYDVKM. DNA for the CDR3: TGTGCCAGCAGGATGACAGGAGACTATGGCTACACCTTC. It encodes CASRMTGDYGYTF.

The chain is built from TRBV30 and TRBJ1-1; a possible D gene is TRBD1 (6 bases). The CDR3 extends over 12 amino acids. CDR1 is GTSNPN, CDR2 SVGIG, per germline (reference sequence). Trimming cost V 4 bases and J 4 bases, with 10 bases left between them. This CDR3 reads CAWTYRVTEAFF. The CDR3 nucleotides read TGTGCCTGGACTTACAGGGTCACTGAAGCTTTCTTT.